The rows below give T cell receptor beta chains drawn from one sample of a study of graft-versus-host responses after intestinal transplantation. TCRdb's table, derived via immunoSEQ multiplex PCR, lists solely in-frame clones and lacks some. The top ten hold roughly 5% of the sample, which has approximately 9,800 clones, roughly 29% seen once. The material was alloreactive CD4+ T cells from a mixed lymphocyte reaction culture, obtained before transplantation. The receptor set was obtained from a human patient who was an organ donor for intestinal transplantation. Each CDR3 is given with its conserved first and last residue. D genes are given only for firm matches. Clone size is not always given. Where it is, it says once, few, many or a class for expanded clones.

abundance,d_gene,v_gene,j_gene,CDR3aa,CDR3nt
few,TRBD1,TRBV19,TRBJ1-1,CASSPRQGERENTEAFF,TGTGCCAGTAGTCCGAGACAGGGTGAGAGGGAAAACACTGAAGCTTTCTTT
medium-sized,.,TRBV6-5,TRBJ1-1,CASSYSGHNTEAFF,TGTGCCAGCAGTTACTCGGGACACAACACTGAAGCTTTCTTT
few,TRBD1,TRBV11-3,TRBJ2-3,CASSLEGRGPDTQYF,TGTGCCAGCAGCTTAGAGGGCAGGGGGCCAGATACGCAGTATTTT
.,TRBD2,TRBV6-5,TRBJ2-3,CASSRAGGRPDTQYF,TGTGCCAGCAGTAGAGCGGGGGGGCGGCCAGATACGCAGTATTTT
.,.,TRBV30,TRBJ2-5,CAWSVQTQYF,TGTGCCTGGAGTGTACAGACCCAGTACTTC
.,.,TRBV5-1,TRBJ2-1,CASSLSREQFF,TGCGCCAGCAGCTTATCACGTGAGCAGTTCTTC
few,TRBD1,TRBV6-1,TRBJ2-2,CASSVQGTGGTGELFF,TGTGCCAGCAGTGTACAAGGAACAGGGGGGACCGGGGAGCTGTTTTTT
.,.,TRBV4-1,TRBJ1-2,CASSQARTVSGYGYTF,TGCGCCAGCAGCCAAGCGAGGACGGTTAGTGGCTATGGCTACACCTTC
.,TRBD2,TRBV7-9,TRBJ2-5,CASSFTFSGGAPETQYF,TGTGCCAGCAGCTTTACCTTTAGCGGGGGGGCCCCAGAGACCCAGTACTTC
.,TRBD1,TRBV5-4,TRBJ2-2,CASSLAQGAGELFF,TGTGCCAGCAGCTTGGCACAGGGGGCCGGGGAGCTGTTTTTT
few,.,TRBV2,TRBJ2-5,CASRAGQYQETQYF,TGTGCCAGCAGAGCCGGACAGTACCAAGAGACCCAGTACTTC
.,.,TRBV6-1,TRBJ1-1,CASSSGTHTEAFF,TGTGCCAGCAGTTCCGGGACGCACACTGAAGCTTTCTTT
.,.,TRBV7-9,TRBJ2-2,CASSLQGGELFF,TGTGCCAGCAGCTTACAGGGCGGGGAGCTGTTTTTT
.,.,TRBV5-1,TRBJ1-1,CASSLGSLGVTTEAFF,TGCGCCAGCAGCTTAGGATCCCTAGGGGTAACCACTGAAGCTTTCTTT
few,.,TRBV19,TRBJ1-5,CASSILGTASNQPQHF,TGTGCCAGTAGTATTTTAGGGACCGCTAGCAATCAGCCCCAGCATTTT
few,.,TRBV21-1,TRBJ2-7,CASSKPRDRDSYEQYF,TGTGCCAGCAGCAAGCCCCGGGACAGGGACTCCTACGAGCAGTACTTC
.,.,TRBV6-1,TRBJ1-1,CASSEVGMNTEAFF,TGTGCCAGCAGTGAAGTAGGCATGAACACTGAAGCTTTCTTT
.,.,TRBV7-2,TRBJ2-7,CASSLVDTYEQYF,TGTGCCAGCAGCTTAGTGGACACCTACGAGCAGTACTTC
few,.,TRBV18,TRBJ2-2,CASSPDPYRVNTGELFF,TGTGCCAGCTCACCCGACCCTTACAGGGTGAACACCGGGGAGCTGTTTTTT
.,TRBD1,TRBV10-3,TRBJ2-7,CAIKTGATSYEQYF,TGTGCCATCAAGACAGGGGCGACCTCCTACGAGCAGTACTTC
.,.,TRBV30,TRBJ1-5,CAWSPTRTAPQHF,TGTGCCTGGAGTCCAACACGGACAGCTCCCCAGCATTTT
few,.,TRBV5-1,TRBJ1-5,CASSLEGRSNQPQHF,TGCGCCAGCAGCTTGGAAGGGCGGAGCAATCAGCCCCAGCATTTT
medium-sized,.,TRBV5-6,TRBJ2-3,CASSAGDYTDTQYF,TGTGCCAGCAGCGCAGGGGACTACACAGATACGCAGTATTTT
few,.,TRBV30,TRBJ2-4,CAWSALSSENIQYF,TGTGCCTGGAGTGCTCTCTCATCGGAAAACATTCAGTACTTC
.,.,TRBV6-5,TRBJ1-1,CASSSRGSFNTEAFF,TGTGCCAGCAGTTCCCGGGGCAGCTTTAACACTGAAGCTTTCTTT